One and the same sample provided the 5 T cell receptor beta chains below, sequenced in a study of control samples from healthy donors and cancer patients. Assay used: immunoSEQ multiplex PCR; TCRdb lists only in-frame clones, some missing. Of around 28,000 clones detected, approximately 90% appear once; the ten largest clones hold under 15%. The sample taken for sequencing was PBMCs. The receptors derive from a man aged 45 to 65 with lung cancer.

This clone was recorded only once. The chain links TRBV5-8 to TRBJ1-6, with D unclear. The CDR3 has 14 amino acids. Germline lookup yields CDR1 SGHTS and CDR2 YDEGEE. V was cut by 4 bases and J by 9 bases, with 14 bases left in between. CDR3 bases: TGTGCCAGCAGCACTGGTCCCGGCACTTCACCCCTCCACTTT. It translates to CASSTGPGTSPLHF.

The CDR3 bases are TGCAGCGTCCCGTGGGAGCATGGCTACACCTTC. Protein: CSVPWEHGYTF. The chain has TRBV29-1 and TRBJ1-2; D gene unclear. Germline lookup yields CDR1 SQVTM and CDR2 ANQGSEA. V dropped 6 bases and J dropped 6 bases, with 11 bases sitting between them. This CDR3 is built from 11 residues.

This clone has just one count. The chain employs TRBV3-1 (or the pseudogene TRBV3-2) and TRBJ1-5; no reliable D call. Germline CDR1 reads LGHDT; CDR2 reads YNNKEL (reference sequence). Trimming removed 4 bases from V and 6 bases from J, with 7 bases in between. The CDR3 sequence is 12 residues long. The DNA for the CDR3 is TGTGCCAGCAGCCCGTGGGGTCAGCCCCAGCATTTT. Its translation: CASSPWGQPQHF.

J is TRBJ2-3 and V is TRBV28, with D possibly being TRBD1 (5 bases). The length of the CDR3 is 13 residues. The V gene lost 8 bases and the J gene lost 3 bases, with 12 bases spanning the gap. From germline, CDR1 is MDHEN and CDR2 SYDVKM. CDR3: CASESTETDTQYF. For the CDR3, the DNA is TGTGCCAGCGAATCGACAGAAACAGATACGCAGTATTTT.

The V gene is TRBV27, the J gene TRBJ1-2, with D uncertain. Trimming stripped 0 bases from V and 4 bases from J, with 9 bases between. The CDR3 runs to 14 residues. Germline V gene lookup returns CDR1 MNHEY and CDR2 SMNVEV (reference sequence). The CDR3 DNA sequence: TGTGCCAGCAGTTTATCTCACGAGCTCTATGGCTACACCTTC. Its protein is CASSLSHELYGYTF.